These 20 T cell receptor beta chains were sequenced from one sample in a study of OX40 agonist ivuxolimab in advanced cancers. Generated by immunoSEQ multiplex PCR, the TCRdb table keeps only in-frame clones and is missing some. The sample has tens of thousands of clones, 89% seen once. Sequenced here: CD4+ or CD8+ T cells sorted from blood, sampled in a trial of the OX40 agonist ivuxolimab. The receptors shown here come from an adult with an advanced solid tumor such as melanoma, head and neck, liver or kidney cancer.

The chain links TRBV4-3 to TRBJ1-5; D is unresolved. CDR1 LGHNA and CDR2 YSLEER come from the germline V gene. The V end was cut by 4 bases, the J end by 0 bases, with 7 bases between. There are 14 residues in the CDR3. The CDR3 region has the DNA TGCGCCAGCAGCCTGAGTTATAGCAATCAGCCCCAGCATTTT. Its protein product is CASSLSYSNQPQHF.

V gene TRBV5-8 combines with J gene TRBJ2-5; 7 bases are a match to TRBD2. V shed 0 bases and J 1 base; nucleotides not matched to a gene: 6. The CDR3 length is 16 residues. Germline V gene sequence: CDR1 SGHTS, CDR2 YDEGEE. CDR3 loop: CASSLEGGSLQETQYF. CDR3 nucleotide sequence: TGTGCCAGCAGCTTGGAGGGCGGGAGCCTCCAAGAGACCCAGTACTTC.

The rearrangement joins TRBV4-3 to TRBJ2-7; D perhaps matches TRBD2 (5 bases). This CDR3 has 16 residues. Per germline, CDR1 LGHNA and CDR2 YSLEER. The V and J ends lost 0 bases and 0 bases respectively, with 12 bases between them. The CDR3 loop reads CASSQDSLGSSYEQYF. CDR3 nucleotides: TGCGCCAGCAGCCAAGATTCTTTGGGGAGCTCCTACGAGCAGTACTTC.

This clone was recorded only once. The chain employs TRBV4-3 and TRBJ1-5; TRBD1 might be the D (5 bases). Germline CDR1 LGHNA, CDR2 YSLEER. The CDR3 is made up of 15 amino acids. The ends were cut back, 1 base at V and 4 bases at J, with 11 bases in the middle. The CDR3 sequence is CASSQARQGNQPQHF. CDR3 DNA sequence: TGCGCCAGCAGCCAAGCTCGTCAGGGAAATCAGCCCCAGCATTTT.

V is TRBV4-1 and J is TRBJ2-1; possibly TRBD2 for D (6 bases). Trimming stripped 0 bases from V and 0 bases from J, with 9 bases between. This CDR3 comprises 16 residues. From germline, CDR1 is MGHRA and CDR2 YSYEKL. CDR3: CASSQEGGISYNEQFF. CDR3 coding DNA: TGCGCCAGCAGCCAAGAAGGCGGGATCTCCTACAATGAGCAGTTCTTC.

V and J are TRBV11-3 and TRBJ2-3, with 8 bases matching TRBD2. CDR3 size: 16 residues. Germline values: CDR1 SGHNT, CDR2 YENEEA. V was pared by 5 bases and J by 4 bases, with 11 bases of the junction left unmatched. The DNA for the CDR3 is TGTGCCAGCAGCCCTGGCGCGGGGGGCAAGTCAGATACGCAGTATTTT. It specifies CASSPGAGGKSDTQYF.

With respect to this clone: This specimen includes other DNA sequences encoding the same CDR3. The genes are TRBV4-3 and TRBJ2-5; D not resolved. Germline V gene data show CDR1 as LGHNA and CDR2 as YSLEER. The CDR3 extends over 15 amino acids. V was shortened by 0 bases and J by 1 base, with 9 bases between the two germline ends. CDR3 sequence reads: CASSQDRVGQETQYF. The CDR3 bases are TGCGCCAGCAGCCAAGATAGGGTGGGCCAAGAGACCCAGTACTTC.

This rearrangement joins TRBV13 to TRBJ2-1; D possibly corresponds to TRBD2 (5 bases). The CDR3 consists of 13 residues. Germline CDR1 is PRHDT and CDR2 is FYEKMQ (reference sequence). Trimming took 5 bases from V and 10 from J, leaving 15 bases between them. CDR3 sequence: CASSHGLAEEQFF. CDR3 in DNA: TGTGCCAGCAGCCACGGACTGGCAGAGGAGCAGTTCTTC.

V gene TRBV2 combines with J gene TRBJ2-2; D perhaps matches TRBD2 (5 bases). The CDR3 is 15 residues long. The ends were cut back, 3 bases at V and 3 bases at J, with 11 bases in the middle. Per the germline V gene, CDR1 is SNHLY and CDR2 is FYNNEI. CDR3 amino acids: CASSDPGSHTGELFF. In DNA, the CDR3 is TGTGCCAGCAGTGACCCGGGGAGTCACACCGGGGAGCTGTTTTTT.

This rearrangement joins TRBV28 to TRBJ2-2, with 7 bases matching TRBD2. The CDR3 runs 14 residues. The V gene end was trimmed by 8 bases and the J gene end by 0 bases; junction bases not matched to a gene: 3. CDR1 is MDHEN and CDR2 is SYDVKM in the germline V gene. CDR3 sequence reads: CASGRDTNTGELFF. The CDR3 DNA follows: TGTGCCAGCGGGAGGGATACGAACACCGGGGAGCTGTTTTTT.

The chain links TRBV2 to TRBJ1-4; tentative D call: TRBD1 (6 bases). The CDR3 loop spans 15 amino acids. Germline CDR1 is SNHLY and CDR2 is FYNNEI. The germline V and J ends were trimmed by 0 bases and 3 bases, with 8 bases remaining between them. CDR3 coding DNA: TGTGCCAGCAGTGAAGCATGGGGGCCTAATGAAAAACTGTTTTTT. Translating gives CASSEAWGPNEKLFF.

The rearrangement joins TRBV11-3 to TRBJ1-1, with a possible D match to TRBD1 (5 bases). This CDR3 is built from 11 residues. The V end lost 5 bases, the J end lost 7 bases, and 8 bases lay between the germline ends. Germline V gene sequence: CDR1 SGHNT, CDR2 YENEEA. The CDR3 region is CASSAGHEAFF. The CDR3, as DNA: TGTGCCAGCAGCGCAGGGCATGAAGCTTTCTTT.

This chain links TRBV11-1 with TRBJ2-7; 7 bases align to TRBD1. The CDR3 runs 13 residues. Unmatched junction bases numbered 5, after V lost 8 bases and J lost 1 base. Per the germline V gene, CDR1 is SGHAT and CDR2 is FQDESV (reference sequence). The CDR3 region is CASGWDSSYEQYF. For the CDR3, the DNA is TGTGCCAGCGGTTGGGACAGTTCCTACGAGCAGTACTTC.

J is TRBJ2-7 and V is TRBV6-1, with 13 positions matching TRBD2. Germline V gene lookup returns CDR1 MNHNS and CDR2 SASEGT. With V trimmed by 1 base and J by 3 bases, 3 bases remained unmatched. CDR3 length: 16 amino acids. This CDR3 is CASSEGRTSGGYEQYF. Written as DNA, the CDR3 is TGTGCCAGCAGTGAAGGCCGGACTAGCGGGGGCTACGAGCAGTACTTC.

The chain couples TRBV7-9 to TRBJ2-7; D is perhaps TRBD1 (6 bases). CDR1 is SEHNR, CDR2 FQNEAQ, per germline (reference sequence). This CDR3 is 13 amino acids long. V lost 5 bases and J lost 4, with 12 bases in between. DNA for the CDR3: TGTGCCAGCAGCAACAGGGTGGAGTACGAGCAGTACTTC. As protein: CASSNRVEYEQYF.

V gene TRBV7-8 combines with J gene TRBJ2-4, with TRBD1 as a possible D gene (6 bases). Germline CDR1 is SGHVS and CDR2 is FQNEAQ. The V and J ends lost 5 bases and 2 bases respectively, with 13 bases between them. The CDR3 has 15 residues. CDR3 region: CASSKEQGTKNIQYF. The CDR3 DNA sequence: TGTGCCAGCAGCAAGGAGCAGGGGACCAAAAACATTCAGTACTTC.

The rearrangement links TRBV4-3 to TRBJ2-7; the D is unclear. This CDR3 spans 15 amino acids. The germline V and J ends were trimmed by 4 bases and 2 bases, with 15 bases remaining between them. CDR1 is LGHNA and CDR2 is YSLEER in the germline V gene. The CDR3 spells CASSPWADPPYEQYF. CDR3 sequence (DNA): TGCGCCAGCAGCCCCTGGGCGGATCCACCCTACGAGCAGTACTTC.

The chain uses TRBV28 and TRBJ2-5; D remains unclear. V lost 1 base and J 5 bases, leaving 5 bases between the germline ends. Germline assignment: CDR1 MDHEN and CDR2 SYDVKM. The CDR3 is 12 amino acids. The CDR3 loop is CASSLFPETQYF. For the CDR3, the DNA is TGTGCCAGCAGTTTATTTCCCGAGACCCAGTACTTC.

V gene TRBV27 combines with J gene TRBJ2-7, with D maybe TRBD2 (5 bases). CDR1 is MNHEY, CDR2 SMNVEV, per germline (reference sequence). The CDR3 covers 14 residues. V lost 0 bases to trimming and J lost 7 bases, with 13 bases between them. The CDR3 sequence: CASSLSAGPREQYF. As DNA, the CDR3 is TGTGCCAGCAGTTTATCGGCGGGCCCCAGGGAGCAGTACTTC.

The gene calls are TRBV5-6 and TRBJ1-1; perhaps TRBD1 as D (5 bases). Germline CDR1 is SGHDT and CDR2 is YYEEEE. V shed 4 bases and J shed 1 base, with 17 bases lying between them. This CDR3 comprises 16 residues. The CDR3 DNA reads as TGTGCCAGCAGCCCACTGGGGGGGGTCGGGAACACTGAAGCTTTCTTT. It translates to CASSPLGGVGNTEAFF.